This T cell receptor beta chain was sequenced during a study of blood T cells in healthy people across ages. Broader study findings: Estimates of diversity drawn from one million T cells were considered underestimates. Donor CMV infection status was unknown, possibly confounding age-related changes in expanded clonotypes.

This clonotype was seen at least ten times. Antigen unknown. With a J-beta primer mix and a sample-barcoded 5' primer, a second PCR ran about 7 to 12 cycles. In TCRdb, the 5' RACE reads were re-called with MiXCR into one record per CDR3 protein. The data show about 780,000 distinct CDR3 sequences, around 50% seen once. Healthy Russian Caucasian donors spanned ages about 6 to 95 years. Isolated per sample were at least 6.5 million PBMCs. CDR3 length: 19 amino acids. Germline-derived CDR1 and CDR2 are SGHDT and YYEEEE. With 4 bases removed from V and 3 bases from J, the gap between germline ends came to 27 bases.

The chain joins TRBV5-6 to TRBJ2-3, with a possible D match to TRBD2 (6 bases). The material sequenced was blood. The sequence was obtained from an elderly man in good health. The CDR3 region is CASSQGGDRQYQETDTQYF. The CDR3 DNA follows: TGTGCCAGCAGCCAGGGCGGGGATAGACAGTACCAAGAAACAGATACGCAGTATTTT.